The rows below give T cell receptor beta chains drawn from one sample of a study of blood T cell repertoires in COVID-19. The method was immunoSEQ multiplex PCR; TCRdb's version includes in-frame clones alone and lacks a portion of them. The repertoire includes around 120,000 clones, about 90% of them detected once, and 3.8% sits in the top ten. Sequenced input: peripheral blood. Source of these receptors: a woman aged 55 to 70 with COVID-19, enrolled during active disease. Each CDR3 is given with its conserved first and last residue. The order of the fields is J gene, clone size, D gene, V gene, CDR3 protein, CDR3 DNA. D genes are given only for firm matches. A row's size may be missing; if present it is once, few, many or a size class.

>TRBJ1-1|few|.|TRBV1
CTSSQAPRTAMNTEAFF
TGCACCAGCAGCCAAGCCCCCCGGACAGCGATGAACACTGAAGCTTTCTTT
>TRBJ1-2|.|.|TRBV4-2
CASSQGSIADYGYTF
TGTGCCAGCAGCCAAGGGAGTATTGCTGACTATGGCTACACCTTC
>TRBJ2-5|once|.|TRBV7-3
CASSLTGPDRPNF
TGTGCCAGCAGCTTAACGGGGCCGGACCGACCGAACTTC
>TRBJ2-7|.|.|TRBV5-1
CASSGASYEQYF
TGCGCCAGCAGCGGAGCGTCCTACGAGCAGTACTTC
>TRBJ2-2|.|.|TRBV30
CAWSVPGATGELFF
TGTGCCTGGAGTGTACCAGGGGCTACCGGGGAGCTGTTTTTT
>TRBJ2-1|.|TRBD1|TRBV7-3
CASSPDRGYNNEQFF
TGTGCCAGCAGCCCTGACAGGGGATATAACAATGAGCAGTTCTTC
>TRBJ2-6|.|.|TRBV7-6
CASSLERANVLTF
TGTGCCAGCAGCTTAGAGCGGGCCAACGTCCTGACTTTC
>TRBJ1-2|.|.|TRBV5-6
CASSLAGGALLYGYTF
TGTGCCAGCAGCTTGGCCGGTGGGGCCTTGCTCTATGGCTACACCTTC
>TRBJ1-3|.|.|TRBV7-9
CASSLPGLRSGNTIYF
TGTGCCAGCAGCTTACCAGGGCTACGGTCCGGAAACACCATATATTTT
>TRBJ1-2|.|TRBD1|TRBV5-1
CASSLVGTGDYGYTF
TGCGCCAGCAGCTTGGTGGGGACAGGTGACTATGGCTACACCTTC
>TRBJ1-6|.|.|TRBV5-1
CASSLPGADSPLHF
TGCGCCAGCAGCTTGCCCGGAGCCGATTCACCCCTCCACTTT
>TRBJ1-2|.|.|TRBV27
CASSLRAATGYTF
TGTGCCAGCAGCCTGAGGGCCGCTACCGGCTACACCTTC
>TRBJ2-5|.|TRBD2|TRBV7-6
CASSLGLAGGQETQYF
TGTGCCAGCAGCTTAGGGCTAGCGGGGGGCCAAGAGACCCAGTACTTC
>TRBJ2-3|few|.|TRBV27
CASSFNRDTDTQYF
TGTGCCAGCAGTTTCAACCGGGACACAGATACGCAGTATTTT
>TRBJ2-1|.|.|TRBV19
CASSFNDRPTYNEQFF
TGTGCCAGTAGTTTCAATGACAGACCTACCTACAATGAGCAGTTCTTC
>TRBJ1-1|.|TRBD1|TRBV4-1
CASGRQGSTEAFF
TGCGCCAGCGGACGACAGGGTAGCACTGAAGCTTTCTTT
>TRBJ1-2|once|TRBD1|TRBV11-2
CASSLHRDSPYTF
TGTGCCAGCAGCCTACATCGGGACAGTCCTTACACCTTC
>TRBJ2-3|.|TRBD2|TRBV14
CASSQGLAGGLNTQYF
TGTGCCAGCAGCCAGGGACTAGCAGGGGGATTAAATACGCAGTATTTT
>TRBJ1-4|.|.|TRBV19
CASSGERFNEKLFF
TGTGCCAGTAGTGGGGAGCGGTTTAATGAAAAACTGTTTTTT
>TRBJ2-1|.|.|TRBV12-5
CASIPGPSYNEQFF
TGTGCTAGTATTCCCGGTCCCTCCTACAATGAGCAGTTCTTC
>TRBJ2-7|.|.|TRBV6-2/TRBV6-3
CASSPGTEQYF
TGTGCCAGCAGCCCCGGGACAGAGCAGTACTTC
>TRBJ2-7|.|.|TRBV3-1/TRBV3-2
CASSQVGRRKYF
TGTGCCAGCAGCCAAGTTGGGAGGCGGAAGTACTTC
>TRBJ2-1|.|TRBD2|TRBV30
CAWSNSGGAFNEQFF
TGTGCCTGGAGTAATAGCGGGGGGGCATTCAATGAGCAGTTCTTC
>TRBJ2-3|.|.|TRBV5-1
CASSLDRYTDTQYF
TGCGCCAGCAGCTTGGACAGATACACAGATACGCAGTATTTT
>TRBJ2-7|.|.|TRBV6-5
CASSYSPYGAYEQYF
TGTGCCAGCAGTTACTCCCCATACGGAGCCTACGAGCAGTACTTC
>TRBJ2-1|.|TRBD2|TRBV19
CASSIEALADTYNEQFF
TGTGCCAGTAGTATAGAGGCGCTAGCGGACACCTACAATGAGCAGTTCTTC
>TRBJ2-5|.|TRBD1|TRBV7-2
CASSLTGMETQYF
TGTGCCAGCAGCCTGACAGGGATGGAGACCCAGTACTTC
>TRBJ1-3|few|.|TRBV7-2
CASSLPSNTIYF
TGTGCCAGCAGCTTACCTTCGAACACCATATATTTT
>TRBJ2-3|.|TRBD2|TRBV7-2
CASSPSRLAGGTDTQYF
TGTGCCAGCAGCCCATCCCGACTAGCGGGGGGGACAGATACGCAGTATTTT
>TRBJ2-5|once|TRBD1|TRBV5-6
CASSLGWDGTGRLAETQYF
TGTGCCAGCAGCTTGGGATGGGACGGGACAGGGAGGTTGGCAGAGACCCAGTACTTC
>TRBJ2-6|.|.|TRBV5-1
CASSLTYRAGANVLTF
TGCGCCAGCAGCCTTACCTACAGGGCTGGGGCCAACGTCCTGACTTTC
>TRBJ1-1|.|TRBD1|TRBV6-2/TRBV6-3
CASSVDRATEAFF
TGTGCCAGCAGCGTAGACAGGGCCACTGAAGCTTTCTTT
>TRBJ1-3|.|.|TRBV30
CAWIPSEGTEVDLGVNTIYF
TGTGCCTGGATCCCGTCCGAAGGGACTGAGGTCGACTTAGGGGTAAACACCATATATTTT
>TRBJ1-2|.|.|TRBV6-5
CASSTQGHGYTF
TGTGCCAGCAGCACACAGGGTCATGGCTACACCTTC
>TRBJ2-1|once|.|TRBV7-9
CASSLGLQGRGFNEQFF
TGTGCCAGCAGCTTAGGTCTTCAGGGGAGGGGGTTTAATGAGCAGTTCTTC
>TRBJ1-1|.|.|TRBV5-1
CASSLVGHSNTEAFF
TGCGCCAGCAGCTTGGTCGGACATTCGAACACTGAAGCTTTCTTT
>TRBJ2-2|.|.|TRBV2
CASSDSGPGELFF
TGTGCCAGCAGTGACAGCGGCCCCGGGGAGCTGTTTTTT
>TRBJ2-1|.|.|TRBV10-3
CAISEPRDSVWGAITYNEQFF
TGTGCCATCAGTGAGCCCCGGGACAGTGTTTGGGGGGCGATAACCTACAATGAGCAGTTCTTC
>TRBJ2-3|.|TRBD1|TRBV19
CALRDRHTDTQYF
TGTGCTCTACGGGACAGACATACAGATACGCAGTATTTT
>TRBJ2-3|.|TRBD2|TRBV3-1/TRBV3-2
CASSHFPGGAGDTQYF
TGTGCCAGCAGCCATTTCCCCGGGGGGGCGGGAGATACGCAGTATTTT
>TRBJ1-1|.|.|TRBV30
CAWSVWPNTEAFF
TGTGCCTGGAGTGTATGGCCGAACACTGAAGCTTTCTTT
>TRBJ2-7|.|.|TRBV5-8
CASSQRTLYEQYF
TGTGCCAGCAGCCAAAGGACTCTCTACGAGCAGTACTTC
>TRBJ2-7|.|.|TRBV7-2
CASSPQVERVPYEQYF
TGTGCCAGCAGCCCTCAGGTTGAGCGGGTTCCCTACGAGCAGTACTTC
>TRBJ2-1|.|.|TRBV24-1
CATSAAQGRYQSSYNEQFF
TGTGCCACCAGTGCCGCGCAGGGTCGGTACCAGAGCTCCTACAATGAGCAGTTCTTC
>TRBJ1-2|.|.|TRBV6-5
CASSYSRGRRGYTF
TGTGCCAGCAGTTACTCGCGGGGGCGCAGGGGCTACACCTTC
>TRBJ1-2|.|TRBD1|TRBV9
CASSETTGGGVFDYGYTF
TGTGCCAGCAGCGAAACAACAGGGGGTGGGGTGTTTGACTATGGCTACACCTTC
>TRBJ1-6|.|TRBD1|TRBV6-2/TRBV6-3
CASSDRGRGISPLHF
TGTGCCAGCAGTGACAGGGGGCGAGGGATTTCACCCCTCCACTTT
>TRBJ1-6|.|.|TRBV5-4
CASSLDLGGNSPLHF
TGTGCCAGCAGCTTGGACCTGGGCGGGAATTCACCCCTCCACTTT
>TRBJ1-1|few|TRBD1|TRBV3-1/TRBV3-2
CASSQAARQGEAFF
TGTGCCAGCAGCCAAGCGGCCCGACAGGGTGAAGCTTTCTTT
>TRBJ1-2|.|.|TRBV6-5
CAIRGPRRIFYGYTF
TGTGCCATAAGAGGCCCCAGACGGATCTTCTATGGCTACACCTTC
>TRBJ1-4|.|.|TRBV5-4
CASSLRRGTNEKLFF
TGTGCCAGCAGCCTCCGCCGCGGGACTAATGAAAAACTGTTTTTT
>TRBJ1-6|.|TRBD1|TRBV5-1
CASSSGTGVGNSPLHF
TGCGCCAGCAGCTCCGGGACAGGGGTTGGTAATTCACCCCTCCACTTT
>TRBJ1-4|.|.|TRBV7-6
CASSPRTAVNEKLFF
TGTGCCAGCAGCCCAAGGACTGCCGTGAATGAAAAACTGTTTTTT